These 3 T cell receptor beta chains came from one sample sequenced in a study of lymphopenia after photon versus proton radiotherapy. Produced via immunoSEQ multiplex PCR; TCRdb's table is partial and in-frame only. Altogether 150,000 to 200,000 clones are present, approximately 91% being singletons, with the ten largest covering about 4.4%. Sequenced here: peripheral blood, sampled from a patient treated with photon-based radiotherapy. These receptors were collected from a man in his fifties or sixties with gastric cancer.

This chain links TRBV6-1 with TRBJ1-4; D unresolved. The germline V and J ends were trimmed by 1 base and 16 bases, with 10 bases remaining between them. CDR1 and CDR2 (germline): MNHNS, SASEGT. The CDR3 contains 11 residues. The CDR3, as DNA: TGTGCCAGCAGTGAAGAGGCGGGAAGGTTTTTT. It is translated as CASSEEAGRFF.

This chain connects TRBV30 to TRBJ1-4; TRBD1 matches at 8 bases. The CDR3 has 12 amino acids. CDR1 is GTSNPN and CDR2 is SVGIG in the germline V gene (reference sequence). Losses at the gene ends were 8 bases for V and 8 bases for J; bases not matched to a gene: 7. The CDR3 is CAGGTGGEKLFF. CDR3 nucleotide sequence: TGTGCCGGGGGGACAGGAGGCGAAAAACTGTTTTTT.

The chain combines TRBV2 with TRBJ2-1, with TRBD2 identical over 7 bases. With 7 bases clipped from V and 9 bases from J, the junction kept 6 bases outside the gene matches. The CDR3 contains 12 residues. Germline V gives CDR1 SNHLY, CDR2 FYNNEI. CDR3 nucleotides: TGTGCCAGCACTTGGGACTACGGTGAGCAGTTCTTC. It codes for CASTWDYGEQFF.